This TCR beta chain was sequenced during a study of metastatic and nonmetastatic thyroid tumors. Looking at the study overall: Peripheral blood and tumor or nodule samples from malignant and benign thyroid patients were compared.

There were no patients who had received any treatment before thyroid surgery. TCRdb re-called the PCR reads through MiXCR. There are 50,000 or so clones in the sample; about 15% occur only once, and under 3% lies in the top ten. This clone has more than one count but fewer than ten. One end of the junction fails to match germline, which may point to a read error. The CDR3 is 14 amino acids. Germline V gene sequence: CDR1 MNHNS, CDR2 SASEGT. The clonotype originates from a female donor with papillary thyroid cancer or a benign thyroid nodule (not recorded which). Some clones in this sample may be carry-over from other donors' samples. The V gene is TRBV6-1, the J gene TRBJ1-5; D possibly corresponds to TRBD1 (6 bases). Sequenced material: blood. The CDR3 protein is CADRGYRDNQPQNF. CDR3 sequence (DNA): TGTGCCGACCGGGGATATCGGGACAATCAGCCCCAGAATTTT.